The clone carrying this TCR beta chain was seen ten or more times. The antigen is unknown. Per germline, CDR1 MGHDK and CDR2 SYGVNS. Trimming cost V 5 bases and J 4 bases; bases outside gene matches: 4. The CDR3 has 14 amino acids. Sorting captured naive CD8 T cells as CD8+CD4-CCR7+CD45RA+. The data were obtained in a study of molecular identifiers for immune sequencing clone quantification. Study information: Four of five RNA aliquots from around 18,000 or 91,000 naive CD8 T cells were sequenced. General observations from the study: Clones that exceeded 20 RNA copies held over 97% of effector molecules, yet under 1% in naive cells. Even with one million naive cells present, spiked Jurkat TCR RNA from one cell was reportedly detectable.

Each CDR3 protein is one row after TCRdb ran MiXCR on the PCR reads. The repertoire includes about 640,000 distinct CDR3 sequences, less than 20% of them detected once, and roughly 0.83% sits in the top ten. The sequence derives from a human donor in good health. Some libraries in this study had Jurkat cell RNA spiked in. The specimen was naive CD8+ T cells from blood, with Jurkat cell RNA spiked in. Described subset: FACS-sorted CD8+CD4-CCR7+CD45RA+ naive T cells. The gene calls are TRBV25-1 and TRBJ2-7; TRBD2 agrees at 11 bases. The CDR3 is CASSTTSGRYEQYF. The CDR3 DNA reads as TGTGCCAGCAGTACTACTAGCGGGAGATACGAGCAGTACTTC.